A single T cell receptor (beta chain) is shown here with its context. Its antigen has not been determined. Per-base quality was not reported, and no clone a single base away is much larger than it. The immunoSEQ Assay, a bias-controlled multiplex PCR, was used to amplify TCRbeta CDR3 regions from genomic DNA. In the paper's pipeline: Nucleated cell counts per sample were estimated from amplification of reference gene primers within the assay. Sequence reads were collapsed and filtered to measure the absolute abundance of every unique TCRbeta CDR3 rearrangement. Productive Simpson clonality was computed per sample as the square root of Simpson's diversity index over productive rearrangements. In its TCRdb copy, this immuneACCESS table keeps in-frame sequences only and misses some clones. Where compared with another copy, unresolved V genes explain less than half of these, and the others have no known cause. V, J and clone size derive from that table, while D and trimming were established from the DNA sequence. The sample table shows 210,000 or so clones, and 84% are seen once. Roughly 7.6% of the sample is held by the ten biggest clonotypes.

This sample stems from a study of blood T cell repertoires in COVID-19 (TCRdb year 2020). Notes on the research overall: Samples from collaborators originated in the United States, Italy and Spain and spanned both the acute and convalescent phases of COVID-19. A freely available public database, intended as a resource for researchers studying the immune response to SARS-CoV-2, is where the repertoires were released. The prospective study material was composed of cDNA or gDNA derived from T cells, B-cell-depleted T cells, or PBMCs. Where available, HLA class I and class II types were taken from metadata supplied by the sample provider and were not determined by assay-based typing. A de-identified subject ID, COVID-19 status, age in years and sex were almost always included in the sample metadata. The samples were drawn from two sources: the first 160 participants of the ongoing ImmuneRACE study, and over 1,000 subjects contributed by 6 global collaborators. The dataset comprised deeply sampled blood TCRbeta repertoires from subjects exposed to, actively infected with, or recovered from COVID-19. General study outcomes and caveats: The amount of clinical and demographic metadata varied by source and participant and was provided uncurated.

Looking up the germline V gene yields CDR1 SGDLS and CDR2 YYNGEE. Reading from cysteine to phenylalanine, the CDR3 counts 15 amino acids. Kept here is only the CDR3 DNA, which spans 45 bases and is read in frame from base 1. V has 4 bases trimmed and J has 4 bases trimmed; junction bases matching no gene number 8. The collaborating institutions used their own protocols to collect whole blood in K2EDTA tubes. Collaborator samples were shipped for TCRbeta analysis as frozen whole blood, isolated PBMCs, or DNA extracted from either sample type. The receptor was isolated from a woman between 50 and 59 years old with active or convalescent COVID-19. The sequenced sample was peripheral blood. This sequence uses TRBV9 and TRBJ1-5, with TRBD1 matching 7 junction bases. In nucleotide form, the sequence is TGTGCCAGCAGCCTTTCGGACAGGAGGAATCAGCCCCAGCATTTT. It encodes CASSLSDRRNQPQHF.